The rows below give T cell receptor beta chains drawn from one sample of a study of blood T cell dynamics during melanoma immunotherapy. Method: immunoSEQ multiplex PCR; TCRdb's copy keeps in-frame clones and lacks some. The sample shows about 15,000 clones, around 88% of them seen only once. Sequenced here: blood, sampled from a patient treated with checkpoint blockade. The receptors originated from a human donor with melanoma. Each CDR3 is given with its conserved first and last residue. D genes are given only for firm matches. The size entry is marked missing in some rows and otherwise reads once, few, many or a size class.

d_call clone_size j_call v_call cdr3_aa cdr3_nt
TRBD1 - TRBJ1-1 TRBV18 CASSRQGASKNTEAFF TGTGCCAGCTCACGACAGGGGGCCTCCAAGAACACTGAAGCTTTCTTT
- - TRBJ2-5 TRBV5-1 CASSFEETQYF TGCGCCAGCAGCTTTGAAGAGACCCAGTACTTC
TRBD1 - TRBJ1-2 TRBV11-2 CASSSTPGTGVYYGYTF TGTGCCAGCAGCTCTACCCCCGGGACAGGGGTGTATTATGGCTACACCTTC
- - TRBJ2-1 TRBV23-1 CASSRHNEQFF TGCGCCAGCAGTCGGCACAATGAGCAGTTCTTC
- few TRBJ1-2 TRBV2 CASSEDSVSYGYTF TGTGCCAGCAGTGAAGACAGCGTATCCTATGGCTACACCTTC
TRBD2 - TRBJ2-3 TRBV7-9 CASSLSRRSGSWDTQYF TGTGCCAGCAGCTTATCGAGGCGGAGCGGGAGCTGGGATACGCAGTATTTT
TRBD1 - TRBJ1-2 TRBV7-9 CASSWDRGADGYTF TGTGCCAGCAGCTGGGACAGGGGAGCGGACGGCTACACCTTC
- - TRBJ2-1 TRBV10-3 CAITGYHNEQFF TGTGCCATCACGGGGTATCACAATGAGCAGTTCTTC
TRBD1 - TRBJ2-7 TRBV6-1 CASRSDRVTYEQYF TGTGCCAGCAGAAGCGACAGGGTCACTTACGAGCAGTACTTC
TRBD1 - TRBJ2-7 TRBV27 CASSGGTGYSEQYF TGTGCCAGCAGCGGGGGGACAGGGTATTCCGAGCAGTACTTC
- few TRBJ1-5 TRBV7-8 CASSLDNQPQHF TGTGCCAGCAGCTTAGACAATCAGCCCCAGCATTTT
- - TRBJ2-1 TRBV9 CASSGGPGYNEQFF TGTGCCAGCAGCGGAGGCCCGGGGTACAATGAGCAGTTCTTC
- - TRBJ2-1 TRBV30 CAWSKDNEQFF TGTGCCTGGAGTAAAGACAATGAGCAGTTCTTC
TRBD1 - TRBJ1-2 TRBV29-1 CSVVGQGSGYGYTF TGCAGCGTCGTGGGACAGGGATCGGGCTATGGCTACACCTTC
- - TRBJ2-3 TRBV18 CASSPIAGPRDTQYF TGTGCCAGCTCACCAATTGCCGGGCCGAGGGATACGCAGTATTTT
TRBD1 - TRBJ2-5 TRBV7-2 CASSLTRGFETQYF TGTGCCAGCAGCTTAACCAGGGGGTTTGAGACCCAGTACTTC
TRBD1 - TRBJ2-5 TRBV28 CASSFFKIVQGAGETQYF TGTGCCAGCAGTTTTTTCAAGATCGTCCAGGGGGCTGGGGAGACCCAGTACTTC
TRBD2 - TRBJ2-3 TRBV11-2 CASSLVVTSVLLDTQYF TGTGCCAGCAGCTTAGTAGTGACTAGCGTTTTATTGGATACGCAGTATTTT